Each of the 21 T cell receptor beta chains below was sequenced from the same sample in a study of PD-1 blockade in classical Hodgkin lymphoma. Profiling relied on immunoSEQ multiplex PCR, and the TCRdb table lists in-frame clones only, not all of them. There are about 64,000 clones in the sample; 91% occur only once, and 10% lies in the top ten. Time point in this sample: cycle 4 day 1 (C4D1), after 5 to 7 weeks of nivolumab. Each patient relapsed following autologous stem cell transplantation, and prior brentuximab vedotin exposure differed. Sequenced material: peripheral blood mononuclear cells (PBMCs), taken before the fourth cycle of nivolumab. All receptors derive from a human donor with classical Hodgkin lymphoma.

V gene TRBV5-1 combines with J gene TRBJ2-5; the match to TRBD2 covers 12 bases. There are 16 residues in the CDR3. Per germline, CDR1 SGHRS and CDR2 YFSETQ. V lost 3 bases, J lost 4 bases, and 7 bases stayed unmatched. The CDR3, as DNA: TGCGCCAGCAGCTCCCCCCCGACTAGCGGGGGAGAGACCCAGTACTTC. Translating gives CASSSPPTSGGETQYF.

The gene calls are TRBV5-4 and TRBJ2-7; TRBD2 agrees at 8 bases. There are 15 residues in the CDR3. From germline, CDR1 is SGHNT and CDR2 YYREEE (reference sequence). J lost 5 bases, V lost 4 bases, and 11 bases had no gene match. The CDR3 sequence is CASSLLVAGGNEQYF. DNA for the CDR3: TGTGCCAGCAGCCTATTGGTGGCGGGGGGCAACGAGCAGTACTTC.

CDR3 sequence (DNA): TGCGCCAGCAGCTTGATTCAGTCCACCTACGAGCAGTACTTC. Residues: CASSLIQSTYEQYF. The chain combines TRBV5-1 with TRBJ2-7; D ambiguous. Between the trimmed V and J ends, which lost 1 base and 2 bases, there was a span of 10 bases. The V gene's germline CDR1 is SGHRS and CDR2 YFSETQ. The CDR3 spans 14 residues.

This chain joins TRBV7-8 and TRBJ1-3, with a weak D call TRBD1 (6 bases). Trimming cost V 10 bases and J 8 bases, with 15 bases left between them. The CDR3 is made up of 12 amino acids. Germline V gives CDR1 SGHVS, CDR2 FQNEAQ. CDR3 loop: CATSDRADTIYF. The DNA of the CDR3 is TGTGCCACCTCGGACAGAGCGGACACCATATATTTT.

This clone was recorded once. This chain connects TRBV27 to TRBJ1-1, with a possible D match to TRBD1 (6 bases). Trimming left V 5 bases short and J 4 bases short, with 20 bases between. CDR1 is MNHEY, CDR2 SMNVEV, per germline (reference sequence). This CDR3 is built from 16 residues. The CDR3 spells CASSPGGTGWATEAFF. CDR3 DNA sequence: TGTGCCAGCAGTCCCGGTGGAACAGGGTGGGCCACTGAAGCTTTCTTT.

The chain links TRBV18 to TRBJ1-1; TRBD1 agrees at 7 bases. J lost 4 bases, V lost 3 bases, and 11 bases had no gene match. Germline V gene lookup returns CDR1 KGHSH and CDR2 LQKENI. This CDR3 has 16 residues. For the CDR3, the DNA is TGTGCCAGCTCACCTCAGGGGGAGGGACGAGGCACTGAAGCTTTCTTT. Translation: CASSPQGEGRGTEAFF.

This clone occurred a few times. This CDR3 reads CASSLGRNYGYTF. As DNA, the CDR3 is TGTGCCAGCAGCTTAGGGCGGAACTATGGCTACACCTTC. The chain joins TRBV7-9 to TRBJ1-2; no reliable D call. The germline V gene has CDR1 SEHNR and CDR2 FQNEAQ (reference sequence). The CDR3 extends over 13 amino acids. With 1 base removed from V and 2 bases from J, the gap between germline ends came to 5 bases.

This chain connects TRBV12-5 to TRBJ1-1; the D is unclear. The germline V gene has CDR1 LGHNT and CDR2 FRNRAP. The CDR3 has 11 amino acids. V shed 6 bases and J shed 2 bases, with 4 bases lying between them. The CDR3 coding sequence is TGTGCTAGTGGGCCCAACACTGAAGCTTTCTTT. This encodes CASGPNTEAFF.

The V call is TRBV27, the J call TRBJ2-2; D perhaps matches TRBD2 (5 bases). V was trimmed by 3 bases and J by 6 bases, leaving 11 bases between them. The CDR3 contains 14 residues. The germline gives CDR1 MNHEY, CDR2 SMNVEV (reference sequence). The DNA for the CDR3 is TGTGCCAGCAGTTTTGAAGGAGGCGCCGGGGAGCTGTTTTTT. The encoded protein is CASSFEGGAGELFF.

The rearrangement links TRBV29-1 to TRBJ2-2; no firm D call. Germline-derived CDR1 and CDR2 are SQVTM and ANQGSEA. The V end lost 4 bases, the J end lost 3 bases, and 3 bases lay between the germline ends. CDR3 length: 11 residues. The CDR3 spells CSVVDTGELFF. The CDR3 coding sequence is TGCAGCGTTGTCGACACCGGGGAGCTGTTTTTT.

The J gene is TRBJ1-1, the V gene TRBV7-2; no clear D. This CDR3 is built from 11 residues. The germline CDR1 and CDR2 sequences are SGHTA and FQGNSA. The V gene lost 2 bases and the J gene lost 7 bases, with 5 bases spanning the gap. CDR3 DNA sequence: TGTGCCAGCAGCTTATATCTTGAAGCTTTCTTT. Its translation: CASSLYLEAFF.

The gene calls are TRBV5-4 and TRBJ1-1; no definite D call. The CDR3 runs to 17 residues. Trimming took 4 bases from V and 3 from J, leaving 22 bases between them. The V gene's germline CDR1 is SGHNT and CDR2 YYREEE (reference sequence). The DNA of the CDR3 is TGTGCCAGCAGCCCGCAGGTGAGAGGGATGGCGGACACTGAAGCTTTCTTT. It codes for CASSPQVRGMADTEAFF.

This clone is a singleton in its sample. V and J are TRBV10-3 and TRBJ2-7; 9 bases align to TRBD1. The CDR3 sequence is 13 residues long. Looked up from germline, CDR1 is ENHRY and CDR2 is SYGVKD. V lost 8 bases to trimming and J lost 1 base; unmatched junction nucleotides: 3. The CDR3 DNA sequence: TGTGCCATCGGGGGGACAGGGTCCTACGAGCAGTACTTC. Amino acid sequence: CAIGGTGSYEQYF.

This clone was detected a few times. This chain connects TRBV7-9 to TRBJ1-2, with a possible D match to TRBD1 (5 bases). There are 18 residues in the CDR3. Per germline, CDR1 SEHNR and CDR2 FQNEAQ (reference sequence). V was trimmed by 5 bases and J by 7 bases, leaving 29 bases between them. The CDR3 nucleotides read TGTGCCAGCAGCCCCAGGATAAGGGGTCGGGGGTATTTTGGTGGCTACACCTTC. Its protein product is CASSPRIRGRGYFGGYTF. The entire variable domain, with the rest obtained from reference TRBV7-9 and TRBJ1-2, is as follows: DTGVSQNPRHKITKRGQNVTFRCDPISEHNRLYWYRQTLGQGPEFLTYFQNEAQLEKSRLLSDRFSAERPKGSFSTLEIQRTEQGDSAMYLCASSPRIRGRGYFGGYTFGSGTRLTVV.

The V and J genes are TRBV15 and TRBJ1-4, with 7 bases that match TRBD1. The V gene's germline CDR1 is LNHNV and CDR2 YYDKDF (reference sequence). V lost 4 bases to trimming and J lost 0 bases; unmatched junction nucleotides: 2. This CDR3 contains 15 residues. CDR3 loop: CATSKGTATNEKLFF. The CDR3 coding sequence is TGTGCCACCAGCAAAGGGACAGCAACTAATGAAAAACTGTTTTTT.

This chain links TRBV27 with TRBJ2-7; D may be TRBD1 (5 bases). This CDR3 region has 16 residues. CDR1 MNHEY and CDR2 SMNVEV come from the germline V gene (reference sequence). Trimming shortened V by 4 bases and J by 0 bases, and 16 bases separated the two germline ends. DNA of the CDR3: TGTGCCAGCAGTTCCCAAGGGGCAGCCCTCTCCTACGAGCAGTACTTC. The encoded protein is CASSSQGAALSYEQYF.

V is TRBV18 and J is TRBJ1-1; weak D call: TRBD1 (6 bases). The CDR3 totals 18 residues. V lost 3 bases to trimming and J lost 0 bases, with 20 bases between them. The germline CDR1 and CDR2 sequences are KGHSH and LQKENI. Written as DNA, the CDR3 is TGTGCCAGCTCACCCCGGGCCCAGAGGGGGATAATGAACACTGAAGCTTTCTTT. It yields the protein CASSPRAQRGIMNTEAFF.

This clone was seen once. The CDR3 DNA reads as TGTGCCAGCAGCCCCCGCGGTACAGTTCCCTACGAGCAGTACTTC. Its translation: CASSPRGTVPYEQYF. J is TRBJ2-7 and V is TRBV11-1; D is ambiguous. Germline V gives CDR1 SGHAT, CDR2 FQDESV (reference sequence). V was clipped by 5 bases and J by 2 bases, with 16 bases between them. The CDR3 is 15 amino acids.

The rearrangement joins TRBV7-9 to TRBJ2-5; no reliable D call. Trimming took off 5 bases at V and 2 bases at J, with 18 bases between the two ends. The CDR3 spans 16 residues. Per the germline V gene, CDR1 is SEHNR and CDR2 is FQNEAQ (reference sequence). The CDR3 here is CASSLQSPGEQETQYF. CDR3 bases: TGTGCCAGCAGCCTCCAATCGCCTGGGGAACAAGAGACCCAGTACTTC.

V gene TRBV10-2 combines with J gene TRBJ2-7, with 10 nucleotides matching TRBD1. The CDR3 is 15 amino acids. After removal of 5 bases from V and 3 bases from J, the junction contained 7 bases not matched to a gene. The germline V gene has CDR1 WSHSY and CDR2 SAAADI. CDR3 DNA sequence: TGCGCCAGCAGTAAGGGACAGGGGTTGAGCTACGAGCAGTACTTC. Translating gives CASSKGQGLSYEQYF.

This clone was counted only a few times. The CDR3 is CASSQVELGGELFF. For the CDR3, the DNA is TGTGCCAGCAGCCAAGTCGAGCTAGGCGGGGAGCTGTTTTTT. V and J are TRBV4-2 and TRBJ2-2; D gene unclear. Per germline, CDR1 LGHNA and CDR2 YNFKEQ. Trimming took off 1 base at V and 7 bases at J, with 10 bases between the two ends. The CDR3 length is 14 residues.